These T cell receptor beta chains were read from a single sample in a study of T cell responses to AZD1222 COVID-19 vaccine. Produced via immunoSEQ multiplex PCR; TCRdb's table is partial and in-frame only. Of 90,000 to 150,000 clones listed, around 89% were seen once; the top ten hold 6% to 8.5%. This material consisted of peripheral blood, taken 28 days after the second AZD1222 dose. Every receptor here comes from an adult who received the AZD1222 COVID-19 vaccine. The CDR3 runs from the conserved cysteine through the conserved F or W. Fields, in order: D gene, V gene, clone size, J gene, CDR3 DNA, CDR3 protein. A D gene is named only where the DNA matches it firmly. Expanded clones are given a class, and other clones once, few, many or no size at all.

d_call: -
v_call: TRBV7-8
clone_size: -
j_call: TRBJ1-1
cdr3_nt: TGTGCCAGCAGCTTAGCGCACAGTTCCACTGAAGCTTTCTTT
cdr3_aa: CASSLAHSSTEAFF

d_call: -
v_call: TRBV2
clone_size: -
j_call: TRBJ2-7
cdr3_nt: TGTGCCAGCAGTGTTGAACTAGCCAACGAGCAGTACTTC
cdr3_aa: CASSVELANEQYF

d_call: -
v_call: TRBV12-3/TRBV12-4
clone_size: once
j_call: TRBJ2-5
cdr3_nt: TGTGCCAGCAGTTTAGAGAGGGCAGAGACCCAGTACTTC
cdr3_aa: CASSLERAETQYF

d_call: -
v_call: TRBV12-2
clone_size: -
j_call: TRBJ1-6
cdr3_nt: TGTGCAAGTCGCTTTTCCCAGGCCCCGAGGTTCGCTTCACCCCTCCACTTT
cdr3_aa: CASRFSQAPRFASPLHF

d_call: -
v_call: TRBV27
clone_size: -
j_call: TRBJ2-1
cdr3_nt: TGTGCCAGCCGGACAGCAAGCTCCTACAATGAGCAGTTCTTC
cdr3_aa: CASRTASSYNEQFF

d_call: TRBD1
v_call: TRBV4-1
clone_size: -
j_call: TRBJ1-1
cdr3_nt: TGCGCCAGCAGCCAAGGGGAGGGGGCGCGTCTGGAAGCTTTCTTT
cdr3_aa: CASSQGEGARLEAFF

d_call: -
v_call: TRBV7-3
clone_size: -
j_call: TRBJ1-2
cdr3_nt: TGTGCCAGCAGCTTGTCCCCAGGGAACTATGGCTACACCTTC
cdr3_aa: CASSLSPGNYGYTF

d_call: -
v_call: TRBV7-7
clone_size: -
j_call: TRBJ1-1
cdr3_nt: TGTGCTAGCAGCTTAACAGTGAACACTGAAGCTTTCTTT
cdr3_aa: CASSLTVNTEAFF

d_call: -
v_call: TRBV4-1
clone_size: -
j_call: TRBJ1-1
cdr3_nt: TGCGCCAGCAGCCAAGTCTCCCTCAGGGTCCGGAACACTGAAGCTTTCTTT
cdr3_aa: CASSQVSLRVRNTEAFF

d_call: TRBD1
v_call: TRBV2
clone_size: -
j_call: TRBJ2-3
cdr3_nt: TGTGCCAGCAGAAAATCCGGGACAGTAAAGGGCACAGATACGCAGTATTTT
cdr3_aa: CASRKSGTVKGTDTQYF

d_call: -
v_call: TRBV7-9
clone_size: -
j_call: TRBJ1-4
cdr3_nt: TGTGCCAGCAGCTTAGGTTATAGGGATGCAACTAATGAAAAACTGTTTTTT
cdr3_aa: CASSLGYRDATNEKLFF

d_call: -
v_call: TRBV12-2
clone_size: -
j_call: TRBJ2-7
cdr3_nt: TGTGCAAGTCGCTCGCTGGATTCCTACGAGCAGTACTTC
cdr3_aa: CASRSLDSYEQYF

d_call: -
v_call: TRBV19
clone_size: -
j_call: TRBJ2-7
cdr3_nt: TGTGCCAGTAGTACTATGGACCCTCAAGGCGCCTACGAGCAGTACTTC
cdr3_aa: CASSTMDPQGAYEQYF

d_call: -
v_call: TRBV2
clone_size: -
j_call: TRBJ2-7
cdr3_nt: TGTGCCAGCAGAGGGGCGCCGGGTCGGTACCGATACGAGCAGTACTTC
cdr3_aa: CASRGAPGRYRYEQYF

d_call: -
v_call: TRBV6-5
clone_size: -
j_call: TRBJ1-4
cdr3_nt: TGTGCCAGCAGCCGACACCCAACTAATGAAAAACTGTTTTTT
cdr3_aa: CASSRHPTNEKLFF

d_call: -
v_call: TRBV9
clone_size: -
j_call: TRBJ2-3
cdr3_nt: TGTGCCAGCAGCCCGGGAGCTACAGATACGCAGTATTTT
cdr3_aa: CASSPGATDTQYF

d_call: TRBD2
v_call: TRBV6-6
clone_size: -
j_call: TRBJ2-7
cdr3_nt: TGTGCCAGCAGTTACTCCCAGCGGGGGGTCGTGGAGCAGTACTTC
cdr3_aa: CASSYSQRGVVEQYF

d_call: TRBD1
v_call: TRBV7-2
clone_size: -
j_call: TRBJ2-7
cdr3_nt: TGTGCCAGCAGCCGGACAGGGATCCCCTACGAGCAGTACTTC
cdr3_aa: CASSRTGIPYEQYF

d_call: TRBD2
v_call: TRBV6-5
clone_size: -
j_call: TRBJ2-1
cdr3_nt: TGTGCCAGCAGTTACTCGGAACTAGCGGGGGTGAATGAGCAGTTCTTC
cdr3_aa: CASSYSELAGVNEQFF

d_call: TRBD2
v_call: TRBV24-1
clone_size: -
j_call: TRBJ2-7
cdr3_nt: TGTGCCACCAGTGAAGGACTAGCGGGACTCTACGAGCAGTACTTC
cdr3_aa: CATSEGLAGLYEQYF

d_call: -
v_call: TRBV4-1
clone_size: -
j_call: TRBJ2-4
cdr3_nt: TGCGCCAGCAGCCATTTAGCAGGGACCTTAAAAAACATTCAGTACTTC
cdr3_aa: CASSHLAGTLKNIQYF

d_call: TRBD2
v_call: TRBV28
clone_size: -
j_call: TRBJ2-5
cdr3_nt: TGTGCCAGCAGTTCCTACTTAGCGGGAGTTGAGACCCAGTACTTC
cdr3_aa: CASSSYLAGVETQYF

d_call: TRBD2
v_call: TRBV5-1
clone_size: -
j_call: TRBJ2-3
cdr3_nt: TGCGCCAGCAGCTTGCGACTAGCGGGAGGGCCCGATACGCAGTATTTT
cdr3_aa: CASSLRLAGGPDTQYF

d_call: TRBD1
v_call: TRBV6-5
clone_size: -
j_call: TRBJ2-7
cdr3_nt: TGTGCCAGCAGTTTTCCGGGACAGATCTACGAGCAGTACTTC
cdr3_aa: CASSFPGQIYEQYF

d_call: -
v_call: TRBV4-2
clone_size: -
j_call: TRBJ1-1
cdr3_nt: TGTGCCAGCAGCCAAGCGGCAGGGGCCGCTTTCTTT
cdr3_aa: CASSQAAGAAFF

d_call: TRBD2
v_call: TRBV7-3
clone_size: -
j_call: TRBJ2-1
cdr3_nt: TGTGCCAGCAGCTTAACCGGGGGGTCGAACAAGTTCTACAATGAGCAGTTCTTC
cdr3_aa: CASSLTGGSNKFYNEQFF

d_call: TRBD2
v_call: TRBV23-1
clone_size: -
j_call: TRBJ2-7
cdr3_nt: TGCGCCAGCAGTCAGGACGTAGCGGGAACACTCTACGAGCAGTACTTC
cdr3_aa: CASSQDVAGTLYEQYF

d_call: -
v_call: TRBV7-9
clone_size: -
j_call: TRBJ2-5
cdr3_nt: TGTGCCAGCAGCCGTATAGCGGCCCAAGAGACCCAGTACTTC
cdr3_aa: CASSRIAAQETQYF

d_call: TRBD1
v_call: TRBV6-1
clone_size: many
j_call: TRBJ1-4
cdr3_nt: TGTGCCAGCAGTGATGGACAGGCGCCTCGTGAAAAACTGTTTTTT
cdr3_aa: CASSDGQAPREKLFF

d_call: TRBD2
v_call: TRBV6-6
clone_size: -
j_call: TRBJ2-7
cdr3_nt: TGTGCCAGCAGCCTCCGACTAGCGGGGGGGCCCTACGAGCAGTACTTC
cdr3_aa: CASSLRLAGGPYEQYF

d_call: -
v_call: TRBV6-5
clone_size: -
j_call: TRBJ2-7
cdr3_nt: TGTGCCAGCAGCCAAAGGACAGCCACCTACGAGCAGTACTTC
cdr3_aa: CASSQRTATYEQYF

d_call: -
v_call: TRBV6-2/TRBV6-3
clone_size: -
j_call: TRBJ2-7
cdr3_nt: TGTGCCAGCAGCCTGCCCCCGGGCTGGCAGTACTTC
cdr3_aa: CASSLPPGWQYF

d_call: TRBD2
v_call: TRBV5-8
clone_size: -
j_call: TRBJ2-2
cdr3_nt: TGTGCCAGCAGCTCCTCTTACTTAGCGGGGAACACCGGGGAGCTGTTTTTT
cdr3_aa: CASSSSYLAGNTGELFF

d_call: -
v_call: TRBV12-3/TRBV12-4
clone_size: -
j_call: TRBJ1-2
cdr3_nt: TGTGCCAGCAGTTTAGCGTGGGGGGATGGCTACACCTTC
cdr3_aa: CASSLAWGDGYTF

d_call: -
v_call: TRBV21-1
clone_size: -
j_call: TRBJ2-3
cdr3_nt: TGTGCCAGCAGTCTTACGGGACTGCAGACCCCTATTCGCCTCACAGATACGCAGTATTTT
cdr3_aa: CASSLTGLQTPIRLTDTQYF

d_call: TRBD1
v_call: TRBV19
clone_size: -
j_call: TRBJ1-5
cdr3_nt: TGTGCCAGTAGGCGGGACAGGGGGAATCAGCCCCAGCATTTT
cdr3_aa: CASRRDRGNQPQHF

d_call: -
v_call: TRBV21-1
clone_size: -
j_call: TRBJ1-5
cdr3_nt: TGTGCCAGCAGCAGCCGGGACAGCGGCAATCAGCCCCAGCATTTT
cdr3_aa: CASSSRDSGNQPQHF

d_call: -
v_call: TRBV7-3
clone_size: -
j_call: TRBJ1-2
cdr3_nt: TGTGCCAGCAGCCCCCGCAGGGGCTACTCGGGCTACACCTTC
cdr3_aa: CASSPRRGYSGYTF

d_call: -
v_call: TRBV6-5
clone_size: few
j_call: TRBJ2-1
cdr3_nt: TGTGCCAGCAGTTACGATAGGAGCTCCTACAATGAGCAGTTCTTC
cdr3_aa: CASSYDRSSYNEQFF

d_call: -
v_call: TRBV5-1
clone_size: few
j_call: TRBJ1-4
cdr3_nt: TGCGCCAGCAGCTACCTCTTGGAAGCAACTAATGAAAAACTGTTTTTT
cdr3_aa: CASSYLLEATNEKLFF

d_call: TRBD1
v_call: TRBV9
clone_size: -
j_call: TRBJ1-4
cdr3_nt: TGTGCCAGCAGCCAGACAGGGGCTAATGAAAAACTGTTTTTT
cdr3_aa: CASSQTGANEKLFF

d_call: -
v_call: TRBV28
clone_size: -
j_call: TRBJ1-1
cdr3_nt: TGTGCCAGCAGTTTAAGCCACAGTTTTTGGAACACTGAAGCTTTCTTT
cdr3_aa: CASSLSHSFWNTEAFF

d_call: -
v_call: TRBV28
clone_size: -
j_call: TRBJ2-3
cdr3_nt: TGTGCCAGCAGTTTACCCCCCCCCACAGATACGCAGTATTTT
cdr3_aa: CASSLPPPTDTQYF

d_call: -
v_call: TRBV5-6
clone_size: -
j_call: TRBJ2-7
cdr3_nt: TGTGCCAGCAGCTTGGGGGTGAGACCCTACGAGCAGTACTTC
cdr3_aa: CASSLGVRPYEQYF

d_call: -
v_call: TRBV28
clone_size: -
j_call: TRBJ2-3
cdr3_nt: TGTGCCAGCACCCGAGGGGGTTTTGGAACAGATACGCAGTATTTT
cdr3_aa: CASTRGGFGTDTQYF

d_call: TRBD1
v_call: TRBV10-3
clone_size: -
j_call: TRBJ2-1
cdr3_nt: TGTGCCATCAGTGAGACCTTCGGGACAGGGCTCAATGAGCAGTTCTTC
cdr3_aa: CAISETFGTGLNEQFF